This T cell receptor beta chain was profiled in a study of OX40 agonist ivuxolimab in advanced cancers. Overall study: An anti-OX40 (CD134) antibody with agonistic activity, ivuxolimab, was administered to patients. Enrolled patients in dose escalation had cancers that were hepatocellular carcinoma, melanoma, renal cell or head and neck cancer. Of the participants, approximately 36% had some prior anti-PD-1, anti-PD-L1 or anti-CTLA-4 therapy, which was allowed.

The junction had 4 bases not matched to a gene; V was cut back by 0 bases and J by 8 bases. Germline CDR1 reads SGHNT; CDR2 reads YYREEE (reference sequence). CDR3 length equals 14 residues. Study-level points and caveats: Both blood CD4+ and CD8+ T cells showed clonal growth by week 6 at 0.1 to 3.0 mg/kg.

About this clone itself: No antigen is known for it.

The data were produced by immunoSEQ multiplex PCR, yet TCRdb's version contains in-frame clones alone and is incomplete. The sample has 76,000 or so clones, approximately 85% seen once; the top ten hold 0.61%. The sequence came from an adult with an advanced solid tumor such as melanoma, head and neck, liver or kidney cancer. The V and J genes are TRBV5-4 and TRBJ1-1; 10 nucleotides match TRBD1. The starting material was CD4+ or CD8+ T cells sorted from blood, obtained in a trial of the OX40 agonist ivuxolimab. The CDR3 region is CASSLDGQGVEAFF. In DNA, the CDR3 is TGTGCCAGCAGCTTGGATGGACAGGGGGTCGAAGCTTTCTTT.